The 24 T cell receptor beta chains below were found in one sample sequenced in a study of cytomegalovirus exposure and HLA in healthy donors. The PCR made use of 60 Vbeta and 13 Jbeta primers. TCRdb's copy holds only in-frame clones and misses some; the assay was immunoSEQ multiplex PCR. The listing contains over 45,000 clones. Sequenced input: PBMCs. The origin of the receptors is a woman aged 18 to 35 in good health and CMV-seronegative.

With respect to this clone: Other nucleotide sequences from this sample produce the same CDR3. This chain links TRBV18 with TRBJ2-7; D might be TRBD2 (5 bases). Germline V gene sequence: CDR1 KGHSH, CDR2 LQKENI. This CDR3 has 12 amino acids. Trimming pared 3 bases from V and 4 bases from J, leaving 7 bases between. DNA for the CDR3: TGTGCCAGCTCACCCGAGGGTTACGAGCAGTACTTC. Amino acids: CASSPEGYEQYF.

CDR3: CASSGSLGRGNTEAFF. The CDR3 DNA is TGTGCCAGCAGCGGAAGCCTCGGCAGGGGGAACACTGAAGCTTTCTTT. This chain links TRBV7-9 with TRBJ1-1; D might be TRBD1 (6 bases). Trimming cost V 5 bases and J 1 base, with 17 bases left between them. CDR1 is SEHNR, CDR2 FQNEAQ, per germline (reference sequence). CDR3 size: 16 residues.

The rearrangement links TRBV20-1 to TRBJ1-1; no clear D gene. Trimming stripped 5 bases from V and 6 bases from J, with 10 bases between. Germline V gives CDR1 DFQATT, CDR2 SNEGSKA (reference sequence). The CDR3 sequence is 11 residues long. In DNA form, the CDR3 reads TGCAGTGCTTTTCAGGTACCTGAAGCTTTCTTT. It encodes CSAFQVPEAFF.

This chain connects TRBV29-1 to TRBJ1-2, with 8 nucleotides matching TRBD1. In germline, CDR1 is SQVTM, CDR2 ANQGSEA. This CDR3 has 13 amino acids. J was trimmed by 6 bases and V by 3 bases; bases with no gene match: 6. Here the CDR3 reads CSVDKYRGDGYTF. The CDR3 DNA is TGCAGCGTTGATAAATACAGGGGGGATGGCTACACCTTC.

The chain links TRBV18 to TRBJ1-5; TRBD1 matches 7 bases. This CDR3 has 16 residues. Looked up from germline, CDR1 is KGHSH and CDR2 is LQKENI. With V trimmed by 3 bases and J by 3 bases, 8 bases remained unmatched. CDR3 in amino acids: CASSPYRTGLNQPQHF. The CDR3 DNA is TGTGCCAGCTCACCCTACCGGACAGGACTCAATCAGCCCCAGCATTTT. Complete variable domain (other parts from reference TRBV18 and TRBJ1-5): NAGVMQNPRHLVRRRGQEARLRCSPMKGHSHVYWYRQLPEEGLKFMVYLQKENIIDESGMPKERFSAEFPKEGPSILRIQQVVRGDSAAYFCASSPYRTGLNQPQHFGDGTRLSIL.

The V and J genes are TRBV19 and TRBJ1-3, with 7 positions matching TRBD1. Germline V gives CDR1 LNHDA, CDR2 SQIVND (reference sequence). There are 16 residues in the CDR3. Trimming took 4 bases from V and 0 from J; bases not matched to a gene: 6. The CDR3: CASSKRTGSSGNTIYF. DNA for the CDR3: TGTGCCAGTAGTAAAAGGACAGGTTCCTCTGGAAACACCATATATTTT. The full variable domain, rest sourced from reference TRBV19 and TRBJ1-3, is DGGITQSPKYLFRKEGQNVTLSCEQNLNHDAMYWYRQDPGQGLRLIYYSQIVNDFQKGDIAEGYSVSREKKESFPLTVTSAQKNPTAFYLCASSKRTGSSGNTIYFGEGSWLTVV.

This sequence joins TRBV19 and TRBJ2-3; D might be TRBD1 (5 bases). Per germline, CDR1 LNHDA and CDR2 SQIVND (reference sequence). With 4 bases removed from V and 7 bases from J, the gap between germline ends came to 12 bases. This CDR3 contains 13 residues. This chain's CDR3 is CASSNARANTQYF. The CDR3 DNA sequence: TGTGCCAGTAGTAACGCCAGGGCGAATACGCAGTATTTT.

V is TRBV6-6 and J is TRBJ2-3; D not certain. Germline V gene data show CDR1 as MNHNY and CDR2 as SVGAGI (reference sequence). There are 15 residues in the CDR3. The V end was cut by 6 bases, the J end by 5 bases, with 18 bases between. CDR3 DNA: TGTGCCAGCAGACACGACTCTACGAATCGAGATACGCAGTATTTT. Translation: CASRHDSTNRDTQYF.

The chain recombines TRBV20-1 with TRBJ1-2; a possible D gene is TRBD1 (5 bases). There are 11 residues in the CDR3. Germline CDR1 reads DFQATT; CDR2 reads SNEGSKA (reference sequence). As DNA, the CDR3 is TGCAGCCTGACAGCTAACTATGGCTACACCTTC. It codes for CSLTANYGYTF.

The rearrangement links TRBV7-2 to TRBJ2-5; D not certain. Per germline, CDR1 SGHTA and CDR2 FQGNSA. V was shortened by 1 base and J by 4 bases, with 7 bases between the two germline ends. The CDR3 sequence is 13 residues long. The CDR3 nucleotides are TGTGCCAGCAGCTTAGAAGGCGGAGAGACCCAGTACTTC. Protein: CASSLEGGETQYF.

The J gene is TRBJ1-2, the V gene TRBV2, with 9 bases identical to TRBD1. In germline, CDR1 is SNHLY, CDR2 FYNNEI. The CDR3 covers 15 residues. The CDR3 loop reads CVDGPEGTGFFGYTF. CDR3 in DNA: TGTGTTGATGGGCCAGAAGGGACAGGGTTCTTTGGCTACACCTTC.

The genes are TRBV29-1 and TRBJ2-7; 11 nucleotides line up with TRBD2. CDR3 length: 16 amino acids. In germline, CDR1 is SQVTM, CDR2 ANQGSEA. Trimming cost V 6 bases and J 0 bases; bases outside gene matches: 10. The CDR3 sequence is CSVGGLAGRSSYEQYF. CDR3 coding DNA: TGCAGCGTGGGAGGACTAGCGGGCAGGAGCTCCTACGAGCAGTACTTC.

This chain joins TRBV11-3 and TRBJ2-2; 8 bases map to TRBD1. The V gene end was trimmed by 8 bases and the J gene end by 6 bases; junction bases not matched to a gene: 2. CDR1 is SGHNT, CDR2 YENEEA, per germline. The CDR3 covers 12 residues. The CDR3 DNA reads TGTGCCAGCGGGGGACAGGCCGGGGAGCTGTTTTTT. Amino acid sequence: CASGGQAGELFF.

This chain uses TRBV2 with TRBJ1-6, with 9 bases matching TRBD1. Germline V gene data show CDR1 as SNHLY and CDR2 as FYNNEI. The CDR3 sequence is 15 residues long. Trimming at V came to 5 bases and at J to 7 bases, leaving 6 bases not matched to a gene. The CDR3 nucleotides are TGTGCCAGCAGTTCCCGGGACAGGGTAAATTCACCCCTCCACTTT. Amino acids: CASSSRDRVNSPLHF.

The V call is TRBV6-5, the J call TRBJ1-5, with no clear D. The V and J ends lost 4 bases and 0 bases respectively, with 7 bases between them. The V gene's germline CDR1 is MNHEY and CDR2 SVGAGI. The CDR3 is 14 amino acids. The CDR3, as DNA: TGTGCCAGCAGTTCCGGTTATAGCAATCAGCCCCAGCATTTT. Its translation: CASSSGYSNQPQHF.

The chain employs TRBV5-1 and TRBJ1-2; D is uncertain. The V gene lost 0 bases and the J gene lost 8 bases, with 17 bases spanning the gap. Germline lookup yields CDR1 SGHRS and CDR2 YFSETQ. This CDR3 spans 15 amino acids. This CDR3 is CASSLAGEVLWGYTF. The CDR3 DNA reads as TGCGCCAGCAGCTTGGCCGGGGAGGTCCTTTGGGGCTACACCTTC.

The V and J genes are TRBV5-1 and TRBJ2-5; D is unresolved. The tail of the sequence fits TRBJ2-7 better, so the J call may be wrong. Germline V gives CDR1 SGHRS, CDR2 YFSETQ. The CDR3 contains 14 residues. CDR3 sequence: CASSLSGPTYEQYF. In DNA form, the CDR3 reads TGCGCCAGCAGCTTGTCAGGCCCTACCTACGAGCAGTACTTC.

The chain couples TRBV5-1 to TRBJ2-7, with 8 bases matching TRBD1. The CDR3 runs 17 residues. CDR1 is SGHRS, CDR2 YFSETQ, per germline. Trimming removed 0 bases from V and 5 bases from J; junction bases left unmatched: 13. In DNA form, the CDR3 reads TGCGCCAGCAGCTTGGCCTGGCAGGGGGCCTTTAACCACGAGCAGTACTTC. Translating gives CASSLAWQGAFNHEQYF. The full variable domain, its missing parts supplied by reference TRBV5-1 and TRBJ2-7, is KAGVTQTPRYLIKTRGQQVTLSCSPISGHRSVSWYQQTPGQGLQFLFEYFSETQRNKGNFPGRFSGRQFSNSRSEMNVSTLELGDSALYLCASSLAWQGAFNHEQYFGPGTRLTVT.

The chain links TRBV5-1 to TRBJ2-5; TRBD2 matches 7 bases. V was clipped by 2 bases and J by 5 bases; unmatched bases: 12. This CDR3 region has 16 residues. CDR1 and CDR2 from the germline V gene are SGHRS and YFSETQ. The CDR3 is CASSFEGAGRPETQYF. CDR3 nucleotide sequence: TGCGCCAGCAGCTTTGAAGGCGCCGGGAGGCCGGAGACCCAGTACTTC. Drawing the rest from reference TRBV5-1 and TRBJ2-5, the complete variable domain is KAGVTQTPRYLIKTRGQQVTLSCSPISGHRSVSWYQQTPGQGLQFLFEYFSETQRNKGNFPGRFSGRQFSNSRSEMNVSTLELGDSALYLCASSFEGAGRPETQYFGPGTRLLVL.

The chain has TRBV28 and TRBJ1-2; possible D gene TRBD1, 5 bases. The CDR3 is 13 amino acids. The V gene lost 3 bases and the J gene lost 6 bases, with 11 bases spanning the gap. Germline V lookup: CDR1 MDHEN, CDR2 SYDVKM. The DNA of the CDR3 is TGTGCCAGCAGTTTTCAACAGGCGGATGGCTACACCTTC. Translating it yields CASSFQQADGYTF.

This chain joins TRBV19 and TRBJ2-3; possibly TRBD1 for D (5 bases). Per the germline V gene, CDR1 is LNHDA and CDR2 is SQIVND (reference sequence). Trimming stripped 7 bases from V and 8 bases from J, with 19 bases between. This CDR3 has 14 residues. This CDR3 is CASNNRSPMGTQYF. In nucleotides, the CDR3 is TGTGCCAGTAATAACAGGTCCCCAATGGGTACGCAGTATTTT.

The V call is TRBV11-3, the J call TRBJ2-3, with 7 bases aligning to TRBD1. The CDR3 spans 18 residues. Looked up from germline, CDR1 is SGHNT and CDR2 is YENEEA. Trimming took 2 bases from V and 4 from J; bases not matched to a gene: 15. The CDR3 loop reads CASSLRGNRGVGADTQYF. The DNA of the CDR3 is TGTGCCAGCAGCTTAAGGGGGAACAGGGGCGTGGGGGCAGATACGCAGTATTTT.

The chain links TRBV11-3 to TRBJ2-7; 8 bases map to TRBD1. Per the germline V gene, CDR1 is SGHNT and CDR2 is YENEEA. The CDR3 contains 15 residues. V shed 3 bases and J 3 bases; nucleotides not matched to a gene: 7. CDR3 residues: CASSFRGPSGYEQYF. The CDR3 coding sequence is TGTGCCAGCAGCTTCAGGGGGCCAAGTGGCTACGAGCAGTACTTC.

The chain carries TRBV6-5 and TRBJ1-4; possibly TRBD1 for D (6 bases). The CDR3 length is 15 residues. Between the trimmed V and J ends, which lost 0 bases and 6 bases, there was a span of 11 bases. Germline loops: CDR1 MNHEY, CDR2 SVGAGI. The CDR3 protein is CASSYSTGRDEKLFF. Here the CDR3 DNA reads TGTGCCAGCAGTTACTCTACAGGGAGGGATGAAAAACTGTTTTTT.